This T cell receptor (beta chain) was retrieved from a study of cytomegalovirus exposure and HLA in healthy donors. Study-level information: Inside one of the first data releases sat 85 million or so unique TCRs taken from HLA-typed donors.

Each donor was healthy, and each was a bone marrow donor. Germline-derived CDR1 and CDR2 are SNHLY and FYNNEI. The CDR3 contains 14 residues. J gave up 4 bases and V 8 bases, and 4 bases lay outside the gene matches. Regarding the study as a whole: Reported results showed that the classifier diagnosed cytomegalovirus status with high specificity and sensitivity.

For this clone: What it binds is not known.

Amplification used 60 Vbeta primers and 13 Jbeta primers. The method was immunoSEQ multiplex PCR; TCRdb's version includes in-frame clones alone and lacks a portion of them. The table includes around 64,000 clones, 70% to 75% detected once. The sequence was obtained from a young woman in good health and CMV-seropositive. This chain uses TRBV2 with TRBJ2-3, with 12 bases identical to TRBD2. Sequencing was performed on PBMCs. The CDR3 is CASLLAGGADTQYF. As DNA, the CDR3 is TGTGCCAGCCTACTAGCGGGAGGTGCAGATACGCAGTATTTT.